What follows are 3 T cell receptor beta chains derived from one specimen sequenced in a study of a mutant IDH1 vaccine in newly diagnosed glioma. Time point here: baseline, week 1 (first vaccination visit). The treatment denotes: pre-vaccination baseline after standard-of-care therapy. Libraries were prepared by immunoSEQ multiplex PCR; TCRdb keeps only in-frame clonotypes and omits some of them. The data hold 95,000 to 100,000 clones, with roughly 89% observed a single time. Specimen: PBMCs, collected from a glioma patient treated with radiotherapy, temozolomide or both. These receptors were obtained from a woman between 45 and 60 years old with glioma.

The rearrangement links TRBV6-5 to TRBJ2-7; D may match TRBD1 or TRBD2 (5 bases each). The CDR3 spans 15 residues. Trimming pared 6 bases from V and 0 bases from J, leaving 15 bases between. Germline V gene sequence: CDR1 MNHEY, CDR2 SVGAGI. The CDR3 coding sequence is TGTGCCAGCAGGCCGGGACCTATGAGCTCCTACGAGCAGTACTTC. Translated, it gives CASRPGPMSSYEQYF.

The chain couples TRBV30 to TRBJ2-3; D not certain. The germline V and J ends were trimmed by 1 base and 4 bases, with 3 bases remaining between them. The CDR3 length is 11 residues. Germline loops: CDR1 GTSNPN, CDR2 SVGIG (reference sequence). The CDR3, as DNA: TGTGCCTGGAGTGGTTCAGATACGCAGTATTTT. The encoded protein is CAWSGSDTQYF.

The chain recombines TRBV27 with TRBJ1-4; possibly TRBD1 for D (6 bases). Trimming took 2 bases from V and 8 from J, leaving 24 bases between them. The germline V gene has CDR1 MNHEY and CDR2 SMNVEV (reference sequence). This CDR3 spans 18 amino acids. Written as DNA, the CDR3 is TGTGCCAGCAGTTTAAGGGGGGCAGGGTATGTCCTAAACGAAAAACTGTTTTTT. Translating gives CASSLRGAGYVLNEKLFF.